What follows are 23 T cell receptor beta chains derived from one specimen sequenced in a study of OX40 agonist ivuxolimab in advanced cancers. Measured with immunoSEQ multiplex PCR; TCRdb has only the in-frame clones, and not every one. The table includes over 60,000 clones, roughly 90% detected once. The specimen was CD4+ or CD8+ T cells sorted from blood, collected in a trial of the OX40 agonist ivuxolimab. The source of these receptors is an adult with an advanced solid tumor such as melanoma, head and neck, liver or kidney cancer.

The rearrangement links TRBV5-4 to TRBJ1-1, with D unclear. Germline V gene lookup returns CDR1 SGHNT and CDR2 YYREEE (reference sequence). Trimming took 6 bases from V and 0 from J, leaving 12 bases between them. The CDR3 is made up of 14 amino acids. The CDR3 reads CASTLAGVNTEAFF. In DNA form, the CDR3 reads TGTGCCAGCACCCTGGCCGGGGTGAACACTGAAGCTTTCTTT. The variable domain in full, completed from reference TRBV5-4 and TRBJ1-1, reads ETGVTQSPTHLIKTRGQQVTLRCSSQSGHNTVSWYQQALGQGPQFIFQYYREEENGRGNFPPRFSGLQFPNYSSELNVNALELDDSALYLCASTLAGVNTEAFFGQGTRLTVV.

V and J are TRBV7-2 and TRBJ2-7; 8 nucleotides match TRBD2. V trimming: 5 bases; J trimming: 0 bases; junction bases outside the gene matches: 12. In germline, CDR1 is SGHTA, CDR2 FQGNSA. The CDR3 totals 17 residues. DNA for the CDR3: TGTGCCAGCAGCCCACCGATAGCGGGGCCTAGCTCCTACGAGCAGTACTTC. Translation: CASSPPIAGPSSYEQYF.

The sample holds a few counts of this clone. This chain uses TRBV29-1 with TRBJ1-1; D is perhaps TRBD1 (5 bases). The germline CDR1 and CDR2 sequences are SQVTM and ANQGSEA. V shed 5 bases and J shed 6 bases, with 7 bases lying between them. This CDR3 comprises 10 residues. CDR3 in DNA: TGCAGCGTTATGACAGCTGAAGCTTTCTTT. Amino acids: CSVMTAEAFF.

The CDR3 coding sequence is TGTGCCAGCAGAAGTGGTTGGAACACTGAAGCTTTCTTT. Protein: CASRSGWNTEAFF. This chain connects TRBV2 to TRBJ1-1, with D hard to call. The CDR3 has 13 amino acids. V was cut by 6 bases and J by 1 base, with 9 bases left in between. The germline V gene encodes CDR1 SNHLY and CDR2 FYNNEI.

This clone was found a few times. The chain links TRBV7-2 to TRBJ2-1; the match to TRBD2 covers 7 bases. The CDR3 spans 15 residues. CDR1 and CDR2 from the germline V gene are SGHTA and FQGNSA. The J segment lost 5 bases and the V segment lost 1 base, leaving 5 bases of the junction unmatched. In DNA, the CDR3 is TGTGCCAGCAGCTTAGTCGGGAGGAGGAACAATGAGCAGTTCTTC. Protein product: CASSLVGRRNNEQFF.

This chain joins TRBV28 and TRBJ2-6; D is ambiguous. The CDR3 covers 14 residues. Per the germline V gene, CDR1 is MDHEN and CDR2 is SYDVKM. V was cut by 6 bases and J by 0 bases, with 6 bases left in between. The CDR3 protein is CASRLRSGANVLTF. CDR3 nucleotides: TGTGCCAGCAGGCTGCGCTCTGGGGCCAACGTCCTGACTTTC.

The rearrangement joins TRBV29-1 to TRBJ2-1; 11 bases are a match to TRBD2. CDR1 is SQVTM, CDR2 ANQGSEA, per germline. V lost 4 bases, J lost 6 bases, and 5 bases stayed unmatched. This CDR3 is 14 amino acids long. CDR3 nucleotides: TGCAGCGTTGGGACGGGGACTAGCGGCAATGAGCAGTTCTTC. The encoded protein is CSVGTGTSGNEQFF.

The chain carries TRBV7-2 and TRBJ2-7, with 9 bases that match TRBD2. CDR3 length equals 15 residues. After removal of 5 bases from V and 3 bases from J, the junction contained 8 bases not matched to a gene. Germline CDR1 is SGHTA and CDR2 is FQGNSA. CDR3 protein: CASSPSLREGYEQYF. The CDR3 DNA is TGTGCCAGCAGCCCCTCTTTGCGGGAGGGCTACGAGCAGTACTTC.

CDR3 sequence: CSVVRVNEQFF. The CDR3 coding sequence is TGCAGCGTGGTCCGGGTGAATGAGCAGTTCTTC. This chain connects TRBV29-1 to TRBJ2-1, with D unresolved. The V end lost 6 bases, the J end lost 7 bases, and 10 bases lay between the germline ends. The CDR3 length is 11 residues. Germline values: CDR1 SQVTM, CDR2 ANQGSEA.

V usage is TRBV19 and J usage is TRBJ1-5, with 8 bases lining up with TRBD1. Germline lookup yields CDR1 LNHDA and CDR2 SQIVND (reference sequence). Trimming took 8 bases from V and 5 from J; bases not matched to a gene: 5. The CDR3 extends over 13 amino acids. The CDR3, as DNA: TGTGCCAGTTCGACAGGGGTCGATCAGCCCCAGCATTTT. It codes for CASSTGVDQPQHF.

The gene calls are TRBV11-2 and TRBJ2-3; D remains ambiguous. Germline V gene lookup returns CDR1 SGHAT and CDR2 FQNNGV. CDR3 length equals 13 residues. Trimming stripped 0 bases from V and 4 bases from J, with 5 bases between. CDR3: CASSLDRADTQYF. The CDR3 DNA follows: TGTGCCAGCAGCTTAGATCGGGCAGATACGCAGTATTTT.

The chain uses TRBV10-2 and TRBJ1-5, with TRBD1 matching over 11 bases. The CDR3 extends over 14 amino acids. Germline CDR1 is WSHSY and CDR2 is SAAADI. The V gene end was trimmed by 7 bases and the J gene end by 6 bases; junction bases not matched to a gene: 5. The CDR3 spells CASTGQGASQPQHF. The CDR3 DNA follows: TGCGCCAGCACCGGACAGGGGGCCTCTCAGCCCCAGCATTTT.

J is TRBJ2-1 and V is TRBV2; 14 bases are a match to TRBD2. The V and J ends lost 5 bases and 3 bases, in that order; junction bases with no gene match: 6. This CDR3 has 17 amino acids. CDR1 is SNHLY, CDR2 FYNNEI, per germline. CDR3 region: CASSLLGTSGGYNEQFF. The CDR3 DNA is TGTGCCAGCAGTCTACTCGGGACTAGCGGGGGCTACAATGAGCAGTTCTTC.

The chain links TRBV30 to TRBJ2-1, with TRBD2 identical over 7 bases. The CDR3 totals 15 residues. V shed 0 bases and J 5 bases; nucleotides not matched to a gene: 7. Germline assignment: CDR1 GTSNPN and CDR2 SVGIG (reference sequence). The CDR3 nucleotides read TGTGCCTGGAGTGTTTCCGGGGGGTCCCACAATGAGCAGTTCTTC. It codes for CAWSVSGGSHNEQFF.

CDR3 coding DNA: TGTGCCAGCAGCTTCTTGGATTACGAGCAGTACTTC. Translation gives CASSFLDYEQYF. This sequence joins TRBV7-2 and TRBJ2-7, with unresolved D. This CDR3 contains 12 residues. Germline-derived CDR1 and CDR2 are SGHTA and FQGNSA. The V gene lost 3 bases and the J gene lost 4 bases, with 7 bases spanning the gap.

There are a few counts of this clone. The genes are TRBV6-5 and TRBJ1-5; TRBD1 is a possible D gene (5 bases). Germline loops: CDR1 MNHEY, CDR2 SVGAGI. V was trimmed by 6 bases and J by 2 bases, leaving 11 bases between them. The CDR3 contains 14 residues. The CDR3 here is CASSPDKRNQPQHF. The CDR3 region has the DNA TGTGCCAGCAGCCCGGACAAGCGCAATCAGCCCCAGCATTTT.

The table lists this clone with a count of one. The CDR3 here is CASSGDRGLSGELFF. Here the CDR3 DNA reads TGTGCCAGCAGTGGGGACAGGGGGCTGAGCGGGGAGCTGTTTTTT. The genes are TRBV2 and TRBJ2-2, with 12 bases that match TRBD1. The CDR3 runs 15 residues. The germline V gene encodes CDR1 SNHLY and CDR2 FYNNEI. After removal of 4 bases from V and 7 bases from J, the junction contained 4 bases not matched to a gene.

The chain combines TRBV11-2 with TRBJ2-7, with D perhaps TRBD1 (6 bases). Germline CDR1 is SGHAT and CDR2 is FQNNGV. The CDR3 is made up of 14 amino acids. The V and J ends lost 5 bases and 5 bases respectively, with 16 bases between them. The CDR3 spells CASSPFSRGHEQYF. The CDR3 DNA reads TGTGCCAGCAGCCCATTTTCCAGGGGCCACGAGCAGTACTTC.

The genes are TRBV5-1 and TRBJ2-7; D is possibly TRBD2 (5 bases). The V gene lost 4 bases and the J gene lost 0 bases, with 23 bases spanning the gap. The CDR3 extends over 18 amino acids. The germline gives CDR1 SGHRS, CDR2 YFSETQ. In nucleotides, the CDR3 is TGCGCCAGCAGCCTCACGGCGGGTGGGATGAGACGCTCCTACGAGCAGTACTTC. It specifies CASSLTAGGMRRSYEQYF. Together with reference TRBV5-1 and TRBJ2-7, the CDR3 gives the full variable domain: KAGVTQTPRYLIKTRGQQVTLSCSPISGHRSVSWYQQTPGQGLQFLFEYFSETQRNKGNFPGRFSGRQFSNSRSEMNVSTLELGDSALYLCASSLTAGGMRRSYEQYFGPGTRLTVT.

The chain links TRBV7-6 to TRBJ2-5, with a weak D call TRBD2 (7 bases). This CDR3 spans 16 amino acids. V gave up 3 bases and J gave up 0 bases, with 14 bases separating them. Germline V lookup: CDR1 SGHVS, CDR2 FNYEAQ. CDR3 protein: CASSLGAGEYQETQYF. CDR3 in DNA: TGTGCCAGCAGCTTGGGGGCGGGGGAGTACCAAGAGACCCAGTACTTC.

The V call is TRBV5-4, the J call TRBJ2-7; the D gene is possibly TRBD1 (6 bases). Trimming pared 4 bases from V and 2 bases from J, leaving 13 bases between. Germline CDR1 is SGHNT and CDR2 is YYREEE (reference sequence). This CDR3 contains 14 residues. This chain's CDR3 is CASSPQQGPYEQYF. CDR3 in DNA: TGTGCCAGCAGCCCCCAGCAGGGGCCCTACGAGCAGTACTTC.

The V call is TRBV19, the J call TRBJ2-1; possibly TRBD1 for D (5 bases). Between the trimmed V and J ends, which lost 5 bases and 10 bases, there was a span of 21 bases. The CDR3 is 15 residues long. Germline assignment: CDR1 LNHDA and CDR2 SQIVND (reference sequence). The CDR3 loop reads CASSPDILGEREQFF. CDR3 nucleotide sequence: TGTGCCAGTAGTCCAGACATATTAGGGGAAAGGGAGCAGTTCTTC.

The V and J genes are TRBV5-1 and TRBJ2-5; D tentatively reads TRBD1 or TRBD2 (5 bases each). The J call may not be correct, given that the DNA end is closer to TRBJ2-7. Germline CDR1 SGHRS, CDR2 YFSETQ. The CDR3 extends over 15 amino acids. In nucleotides, the CDR3 is TGCGCCAGCACCTCCGACGGGACGCCCTCCTACGAGCAGTACTTC. Translating it yields CASTSDGTPSYEQYF.